Presented here are 25 T cell receptor beta chains from one specimen sequenced in a study of blood T cell repertoires in COVID-19. Generated by immunoSEQ multiplex PCR, the TCRdb table keeps only in-frame clones and is missing some. The sample has roughly 500,000 clones; approximately 88% are singletons. Sequenced input: PBMCs or T cells enriched from blood (not recorded which). These receptors came from a woman aged 35 to 49 who had recovered from COVID-19.

The chain links TRBV18 to TRBJ1-6; 7 bases align to TRBD1. The CDR3 length is 16 residues. Germline V gene sequence: CDR1 KGHSH, CDR2 LQKENI. V shed 1 base, J shed 8 bases, and the junction held 8 bases outside the gene matches. In DNA form, the CDR3 reads TGTGCCAGCTCACCACGGGGGACAGAATGGGATTCACCCCTCCACTTT. Translated: CASSPRGTEWDSPLHF.

V and J are TRBV10-3 and TRBJ2-7, with 8 nucleotides matching TRBD1. Germline CDR1 reads ENHRY; CDR2 reads SYGVKD. This CDR3 has 14 amino acids. V shed 4 bases and J 3 bases; nucleotides not matched to a gene: 5. The CDR3 DNA reads TGTGCCATCAGTGCCGGGACAGGTTTCTACGAGCAGTACTTC. The encoded protein is CAISAGTGFYEQYF.

This clone was found once. The chain carries TRBV18 and TRBJ1-1; D is unclear. The V end lost 3 bases, the J end lost 5 bases, and 10 bases lay between the germline ends. The CDR3 extends over 13 amino acids. The germline CDR1 and CDR2 sequences are KGHSH and LQKENI. CDR3 nucleotide sequence: TGTGCCAGCTCACCGAATTTACGGACTGAAGCTTTCTTT. Translation: CASSPNLRTEAFF.

The CDR3 nucleotides are TGTGCCAGCAGCCCCCTGGACAGAACTAACTATGGCTACACCTTC. It translates to CASSPLDRTNYGYTF. This chain links TRBV4-2 with TRBJ1-2; a possible D gene is TRBD1 (6 bases). Germline V CDR1 and CDR2: LGHNA, YNFKEQ. There are 15 residues in the CDR3. Trimming stripped 4 bases from V and 0 bases from J, with 12 bases between.

The V call is TRBV28, the J call TRBJ2-1; 7 nucleotides match TRBD2. V was pared by 6 bases and J by 9 bases, with 11 bases of the junction left unmatched. The CDR3 runs 14 residues. The germline gives CDR1 MDHEN, CDR2 SYDVKM. Written as DNA, the CDR3 is TGTGCCAGCAGCACAGCGGGGCCATCGGCTGAGCAGTTCTTC. It specifies CASSTAGPSAEQFF. The full variable domain, in which reference TRBV28 and TRBJ2-1 provide the parts outside the CDR3, is DVKVTQSSRYLVKRTGEKVFLECVQDMDHENMFWYRQDPGLGLRLIYFSYDVKMKEKGDIPEGYSVSREKKERFSLILESASTNQTSMYLCASSTAGPSAEQFFGPGTRLTVL.

J is TRBJ1-5 and V is TRBV7-2, with 11 bases aligning to TRBD1. The trim removed 3 bases at V and 5 bases at J, leaving 3 bases unmatched. Germline V CDR1 and CDR2: SGHTA, FQGNSA. The CDR3 runs 15 residues. The CDR3 is CASSFWTGGDQPQHF. The DNA of the CDR3 is TGTGCCAGCAGCTTTTGGACAGGGGGCGATCAGCCCCAGCATTTT.

The rearrangement uses TRBV19 and TRBJ2-5; D perhaps matches TRBD2 (7 bases). The length of the CDR3 is 14 residues. V gave up 6 bases and J gave up 1 base, with 12 bases separating them. Germline CDR1 and CDR2: LNHDA and SQIVND (reference sequence). CDR3 loop: CASRGGALQETQYF. The CDR3 nucleotides are TGTGCCAGTAGGGGGGGGGCTCTCCAAGAGACCCAGTACTTC.

This clone was seen just once. The gene calls are TRBV19 and TRBJ1-2; a weak D match, TRBD1 (5 bases). The length of the CDR3 is 14 residues. Germline-derived CDR1 and CDR2 are LNHDA and SQIVND (reference sequence). The V end lost 7 bases, the J end lost 5 bases, and 17 bases lay between the germline ends. CDR3 region: CASTYRGGDYGYTF. As DNA, the CDR3 is TGTGCCAGTACATATCGTGGAGGGGATTATGGCTACACCTTC. The whole variable domain, remainder taken from reference TRBV19 and TRBJ1-2, is DGGITQSPKYLFRKEGQNVTLSCEQNLNHDAMYWYRQDPGQGLRLIYYSQIVNDFQKGDIAEGYSVSREKKESFPLTVTSAQKNPTAFYLCASTYRGGDYGYTFGSGTRLTVV.

This clone was found once. The chain has TRBV13 and TRBJ1-1; 8 bases are shared with TRBD1. The CDR3 consists of 13 residues. The trim removed 6 bases at V and 4 bases at J, leaving 4 bases unmatched. CDR1 PRHDT and CDR2 FYEKMQ come from the germline V gene (reference sequence). CDR3 protein: CASSRTGRTEAFF. CDR3 in DNA: TGTGCCAGCAGTCGGACAGGGCGCACTGAAGCTTTCTTT.

This clone was seen only once. The genes are TRBV18 and TRBJ2-3; D is ambiguous. The V end was cut by 5 bases, the J end by 4 bases, with 4 bases between. The germline CDR1 and CDR2 sequences are KGHSH and LQKENI. This CDR3 has 11 residues. This CDR3 reads CASSSADTQYF. The CDR3 nucleotides are TGTGCCAGCTCATCCGCAGATACGCAGTATTTT.

The chain has TRBV19 and TRBJ1-6; 7 bases line up with TRBD1. The CDR3 runs to 14 residues. Germline CDR1 and CDR2: LNHDA and SQIVND (reference sequence). Trimming cost V 10 bases and J 13 bases; bases outside gene matches: 16. This CDR3 reads CATAYRGARAPLHF. The CDR3 region has the DNA TGTGCCACCGCGTACAGGGGCGCGAGGGCCCCCCTCCACTTT. Drawing the rest from reference TRBV19 and TRBJ1-6, the complete variable domain is DGGITQSPKYLFRKEGQNVTLSCEQNLNHDAMYWYRQDPGQGLRLIYYSQIVNDFQKGDIAEGYSVSREKKESFPLTVTSAQKNPTAFYLCATAYRGARAPLHFGNGTRLTVT.

This rearrangement joins TRBV6-5 to TRBJ1-1; no clear D. Germline V lookup: CDR1 MNHEY, CDR2 SVGAGI. The CDR3 is 14 residues long. V shed 2 bases and J shed 1 base, with 8 bases lying between them. CDR3 in amino acids: CASSYHIQNTEAFF. CDR3 bases: TGTGCCAGCAGTTACCACATCCAGAACACTGAAGCTTTCTTT.

The sample holds one count of this clone. The chain joins TRBV20-1 to TRBJ2-1; D remains unclear. Per the germline V gene, CDR1 is DFQATT and CDR2 is SNEGSKA (reference sequence). This CDR3 comprises 11 residues. Trimming stripped 0 bases from V and 10 bases from J, with 7 bases between. CDR3 protein: CSARDIKEQFF. CDR3 DNA: TGCAGTGCTAGAGATATTAAAGAGCAGTTCTTC.

The J gene is TRBJ2-1, the V gene TRBV6-2 or TRBV6-3; D is possibly TRBD2 (6 bases). The CDR3 contains 11 residues. V lost 4 bases and J lost 9, with 7 bases in between. Germline V gene data show CDR1 as MNHEY and CDR2 as SVGEGT. CDR3 residues: CASSWRGEQFF. CDR3 in DNA: TGTGCCAGCAGTTGGCGGGGTGAGCAGTTCTTC.

This chain joins TRBV11-2 and TRBJ2-7; D possibly corresponds to TRBD1 (7 bases). Germline lookup yields CDR1 SGHAT and CDR2 FQNNGV. With 5 bases removed from V and 6 bases from J, the gap between germline ends came to 20 bases. The CDR3 has 15 amino acids. CDR3 protein: CASSPFRRQGGEQYF. CDR3 nucleotide sequence: TGTGCCAGCAGCCCTTTCCGCCGACAGGGAGGCGAGCAGTACTTC.

The V call is TRBV24-1, the J call TRBJ2-7; D is unresolved. There are 13 residues in the CDR3. Trimming cost V 3 bases and J 5 bases, with 10 bases left between them. Germline assignment: CDR1 KGHDR and CDR2 SFDVKD. The CDR3 nucleotides are TGTGCCACCAGTGATCCGGGTGGTCACGAGCAGTACTTC. This codes for CATSDPGGHEQYF.

This clone is a singleton in its sample. This chain joins TRBV20-1 and TRBJ2-1; tentatively, D is TRBD2 (6 bases). Germline V lookup: CDR1 DFQATT, CDR2 SNEGSKA (reference sequence). Trimming removed 1 base from V and 12 bases from J, with 10 bases in between. CDR3 length: 11 residues. CDR3 loop: CSARAGGRQFF. The CDR3 region has the DNA TGCAGTGCTAGAGCCGGGGGTCGGCAGTTCTTC.

The V gene is TRBV6-2 or TRBV6-3, the J gene TRBJ2-1, with D perhaps TRBD1 (5 bases). CDR3 size: 14 residues. The V end was cut by 2 bases, the J end by 7 bases, with 12 bases between. Germline V gives CDR1 MNHEY, CDR2 SVGEGT. The CDR3 DNA follows: TGTGCCAGCAGTTACCCAGGGCAGTGGAATGAGCAGTTCTTC. Its translation is CASSYPGQWNEQFF.

The chain links TRBV2 to TRBJ1-5; tentative D call: TRBD1 (6 bases). This CDR3 region has 16 residues. The ends were cut back, 6 bases at V and 0 bases at J, with 15 bases in the middle. Germline values: CDR1 SNHLY, CDR2 FYNNEI. CDR3 sequence: CASSAGQIYSNQPQHF. In nucleotides, the CDR3 is TGTGCCAGCAGCGCCGGACAGATCTATAGCAATCAGCCCCAGCATTTT.

The rearrangement links TRBV5-6 to TRBJ2-1; the D gene is possibly TRBD1 (5 bases). The germline CDR1 and CDR2 sequences are SGHDT and YYEEEE. The CDR3 runs to 13 residues. The V gene lost 4 bases and the J gene lost 11 bases, with 16 bases spanning the gap. The CDR3 sequence: CASSPTTETKQFF. The CDR3 DNA sequence: TGTGCCAGCAGCCCTACGACAGAAACCAAGCAGTTCTTC.

The V gene is TRBV27, the J gene TRBJ2-1, with D possibly matching TRBD2 (5 bases). Trimming took off 6 bases at V and 7 bases at J, with 13 bases between the two ends. The V gene's germline CDR1 is MNHEY and CDR2 SMNVEV (reference sequence). The CDR3 spans 13 residues. CDR3 region: CASSPLDLNEQFF. In DNA, the CDR3 is TGTGCCAGCAGCCCATTGGACTTAAATGAGCAGTTCTTC.

About this clone: The same CDR3 also results from other DNA sequences found in this sample. Here the CDR3 DNA reads TGTGCCAGCAGCTTAGTAGGGGGAGCGAACACCGGGGAGCTGTTTTTT. This encodes CASSLVGGANTGELFF. This chain uses TRBV7-2 with TRBJ2-2; tentative D call: TRBD1 (6 bases). V shed 1 base and J shed 0 bases, with 9 bases lying between them. This CDR3 is 16 amino acids long. Germline-derived CDR1 and CDR2 are SGHTA and FQGNSA.

In regard to this clone: At the DNA level, this CDR3 is encoded by other sequences in the same sample as well. The chain combines TRBV4-3 with TRBJ1-6, with D hard to call. The CDR3 length is 13 residues. V lost 0 bases to trimming and J lost 7 bases, with 4 bases between them. The V gene's germline CDR1 is LGHNA and CDR2 YSLEER. The chain's CDR3 is CASSQDRNSPLHF. The DNA for the CDR3 is TGCGCCAGCAGCCAAGACAGAAATTCACCCCTCCACTTT.

The rearrangement uses TRBV23-1 and TRBJ2-2, with TRBD1 matching 9 bases. TRBV23-1 is reported as an ORF; its role is uncertain. The length of the CDR3 is 16 residues. The trim removed 6 bases at V and 3 bases at J, leaving 8 bases unmatched. The DNA of the CDR3 is TGCGCCAGCAGAAGGAGGAGGACAGGGGACACCGGGGAGCTGTTTTTT. This encodes CASRRRRTGDTGELFF.

This clone was found a few times. The chain recombines TRBV3-1 (or the pseudogene TRBV3-2) with TRBJ1-1, with TRBD1 identical over 8 bases. There are 15 residues in the CDR3. V shed 3 bases and J 1 base; nucleotides not matched to a gene: 4. Germline CDR1 and CDR2: LGHDT and YNNKEL (reference sequence). The CDR3 region is CASSHFDRGNTEAFF. For the CDR3, the DNA is TGTGCCAGCAGCCATTTTGACAGGGGGAACACTGAAGCTTTCTTT.